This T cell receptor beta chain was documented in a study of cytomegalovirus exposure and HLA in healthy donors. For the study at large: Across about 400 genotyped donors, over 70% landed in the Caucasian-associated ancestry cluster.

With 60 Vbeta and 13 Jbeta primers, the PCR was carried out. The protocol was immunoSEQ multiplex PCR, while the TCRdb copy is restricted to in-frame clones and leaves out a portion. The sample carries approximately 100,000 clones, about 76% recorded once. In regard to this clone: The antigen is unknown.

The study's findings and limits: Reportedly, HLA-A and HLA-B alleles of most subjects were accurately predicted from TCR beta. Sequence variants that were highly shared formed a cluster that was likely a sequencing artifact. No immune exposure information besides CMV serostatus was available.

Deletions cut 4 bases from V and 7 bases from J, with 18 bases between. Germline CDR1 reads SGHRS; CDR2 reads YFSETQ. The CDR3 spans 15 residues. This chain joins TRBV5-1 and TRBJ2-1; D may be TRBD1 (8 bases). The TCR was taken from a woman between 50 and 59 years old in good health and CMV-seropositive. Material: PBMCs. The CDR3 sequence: CASSPSDRGGNEQFF. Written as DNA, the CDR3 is TGCGCCAGCAGCCCTTCCGACAGGGGAGGGAATGAGCAGTTCTTC.